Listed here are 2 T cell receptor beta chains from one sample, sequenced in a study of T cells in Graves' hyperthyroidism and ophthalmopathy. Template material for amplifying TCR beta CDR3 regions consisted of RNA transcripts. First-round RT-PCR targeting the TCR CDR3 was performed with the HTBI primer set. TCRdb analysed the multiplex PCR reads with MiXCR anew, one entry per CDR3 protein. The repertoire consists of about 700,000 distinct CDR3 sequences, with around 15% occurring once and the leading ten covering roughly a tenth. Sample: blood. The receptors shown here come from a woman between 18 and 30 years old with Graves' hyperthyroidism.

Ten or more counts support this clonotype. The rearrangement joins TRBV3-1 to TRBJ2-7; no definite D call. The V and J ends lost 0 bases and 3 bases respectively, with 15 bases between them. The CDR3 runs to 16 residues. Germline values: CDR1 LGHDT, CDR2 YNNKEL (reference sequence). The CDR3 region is CASSQDLIDVYYEQYF. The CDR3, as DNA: TGTGCCAGCAGCCAAGATCTTATCGACGTCTACTACGAGCAGTACTTC.

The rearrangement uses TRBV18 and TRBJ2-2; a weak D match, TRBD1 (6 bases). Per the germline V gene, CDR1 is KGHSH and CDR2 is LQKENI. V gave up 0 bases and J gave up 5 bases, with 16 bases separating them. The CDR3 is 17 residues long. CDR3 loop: CASSPPRGTSLTGELFF. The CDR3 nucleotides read TGTGCCAGCTCACCACCGCGAGGGACAAGTCTGACCGGGGAGCTGTTTTTT.